Listed here are 4 T cell receptor beta chains from one sample, sequenced in a study of cytomegalovirus exposure and HLA in healthy donors. Primers: 60 Vbeta forward and 13 Jbeta reverse. The assay was immunoSEQ multiplex PCR, and TCRdb's table has in-frame clones only and misses some. Of roughly 150,000 clones in the sample, over 70% are singletons; the top ten hold 7%. Sequenced input: PBMCs. The receptor source for this set is a woman aged 40 to 50 in good health and CMV-seropositive.

The table lists this clone with a count of one. The chain couples TRBV10-2 to TRBJ2-3; no definite D call. The CDR3 extends over 13 amino acids. V lost 2 bases to trimming and J lost 5 bases, with 8 bases between them. Germline loops: CDR1 WSHSY, CDR2 SAAADI. CDR3 loop: CASSEAGRDTQYF. The CDR3 nucleotides read TGCGCCAGCAGTGAGGCAGGTCGAGATACGCAGTATTTT.

The J gene is TRBJ1-6, the V gene TRBV10-3; 9 bases match TRBD1. This CDR3 region has 14 residues. The ends lost 2 bases at V and 10 bases at J; junction bases unmatched: 3. CDR1 is ENHRY and CDR2 is SYGVKD in the germline V gene. This chain's CDR3 is CAISETTGGSPLHF. CDR3 bases: TGTGCCATCAGTGAGACCACAGGGGGCTCACCCCTCCACTTT.

The chain carries TRBV15 and TRBJ2-2; D ambiguous. The CDR3 loop spans 13 amino acids. With 0 bases removed from V and 8 bases from J, the gap between germline ends came to 7 bases. Germline assignment: CDR1 LNHNV and CDR2 YYDKDF (reference sequence). CDR3 sequence (DNA): TGTGCCACCAGCAGAGATGAGACAGGGGAGCTGTTTTTT. Protein product: CATSRDETGELFF.

The chain carries TRBV6-6 and TRBJ1-1, with 7 bases that match TRBD1. V dropped 2 bases and J dropped 1; count of bases not matched to a gene: 7. The CDR3 is 16 residues long. The germline CDR1 and CDR2 sequences are MNHNY and SVGAGI (reference sequence). DNA for the CDR3: TGTGCCAGCAGTTACCCCTCCGGGACAGCGAACACTGAAGCTTTCTTT. The encoded protein is CASSYPSGTANTEAFF.